Reported below is one T cell receptor beta chain. Its antigen is unknown. This sample was included in a study of blood T cells in healthy people across ages. V dropped 8 bases and J dropped 8 bases, with 16 bases sitting between them. CDR1 is MNHNS and CDR2 is SASEGT in the germline V gene. The CDR3 has 13 amino acids. Study outcomes and limitations: Per million T cells, TCR beta diversity dropped about linearly as age rose.

A second 7 to 11 cycle PCR used barcoded and J-beta primers. Via MiXCR, TCRdb re-called the 5' RACE reads, giving one row per CDR3 protein. Of roughly 1,700,000 distinct CDR3 sequences in the sample, about 28% were seen once. Donors gave roughly 10 milliliters of peripheral blood apiece. The rearrangement links TRBV6-1 to TRBJ2-1, with D tentatively TRBD2 (5 bases). This receptor was identified in a young woman in good health. Source material: blood. DNA of the CDR3: TGTGCCAGCGGTCCGGGGATGGTGTATGAGCAGTTCTTC. It is translated as CASGPGMVYEQFF.